Below, one TCR beta chain is given with its context. The antigen remains unidentified. These data are taken from a study of cytomegalovirus exposure and HLA in healthy donors. The donors were healthy bone marrow donors. The length of the CDR3 is 15 residues. V was trimmed by 0 bases and J by 0 bases, leaving 8 bases between them. Per germline, CDR1 SGHRS and CDR2 YFSETQ. The PCR contained 60 Vbeta and 13 Jbeta primers. Profiled with immunoSEQ multiplex PCR; TCRdb holds only in-frame clones, not every one. The sample has 200,000 to 250,000 clones; 60% to 80% are singletons. Study results and limitations: Earlier results showed most TCR beta V segments being productive about 87% or about 30% of the time.

The clonotype originates from a woman aged 30 to 39 in good health and CMV-seronegative. The rearrangement uses TRBV5-1 and TRBJ2-3, with D perhaps matching TRBD1 (5 bases). The sequenced sample was PBMCs. The DNA of the CDR3 is TGCGCCAGCAGCTTGGTCGCAGGGAGCACAGATACGCAGTATTTT. Its protein is CASSLVAGSTDTQYF.